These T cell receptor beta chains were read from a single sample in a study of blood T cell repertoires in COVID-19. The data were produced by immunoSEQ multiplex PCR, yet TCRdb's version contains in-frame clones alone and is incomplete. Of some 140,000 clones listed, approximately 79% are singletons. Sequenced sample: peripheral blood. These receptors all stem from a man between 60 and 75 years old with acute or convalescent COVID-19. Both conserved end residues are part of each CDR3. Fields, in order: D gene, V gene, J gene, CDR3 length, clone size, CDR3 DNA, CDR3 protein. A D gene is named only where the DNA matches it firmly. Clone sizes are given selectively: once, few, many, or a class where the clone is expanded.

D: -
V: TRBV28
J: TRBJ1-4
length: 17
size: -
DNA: TGTGCCAGCAGTTTAAAACCCCCCGGGGCAACTAATGAAAAACTGTTTTTT
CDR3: CASSLKPPGATNEKLFF

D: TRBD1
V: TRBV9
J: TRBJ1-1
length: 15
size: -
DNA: TGTGCCAGCAGCGTTACGGACAGGGAAGGAACTGAAGCTTTCTTT
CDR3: CASSVTDREGTEAFF

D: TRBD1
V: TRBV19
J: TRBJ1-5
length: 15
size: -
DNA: TGTGCCAGTAGTATGGGGACAGGGGGCAATCAGCCCCAGCATTTT
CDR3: CASSMGTGGNQPQHF

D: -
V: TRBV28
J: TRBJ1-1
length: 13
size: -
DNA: TGTGCCACCGACAGGACCATGAACACTGAAGCTTTCTTT
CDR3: CATDRTMNTEAFF

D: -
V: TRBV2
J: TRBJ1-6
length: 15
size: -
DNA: TGTGCCAGCAGTGAAGCGCGGACAAGTAATTCACCCCTCCACTTT
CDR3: CASSEARTSNSPLHF

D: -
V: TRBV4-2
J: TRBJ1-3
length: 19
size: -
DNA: TGTGCCAGCAGCCAAGCGGGACCGGGGGGACCACACAACCTAAACACCATATATTTT
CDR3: CASSQAGPGGPHNLNTIYF

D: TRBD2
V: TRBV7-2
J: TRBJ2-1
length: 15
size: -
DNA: TGTGCCAGCAGCTTAGTAGGCGGGAGGGACAATGAGCAGTTCTTC
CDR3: CASSLVGGRDNEQFF

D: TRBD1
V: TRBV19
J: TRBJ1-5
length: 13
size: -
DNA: TGTGCCAGTAGTGGACAGGGTGGCCAGCCCCAGCATTTT
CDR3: CASSGQGGQPQHF

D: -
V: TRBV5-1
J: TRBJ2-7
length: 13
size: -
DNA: TGCGCCAGCAGCTTGGATGTATCCTACGAGCAGTACTTC
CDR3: CASSLDVSYEQYF

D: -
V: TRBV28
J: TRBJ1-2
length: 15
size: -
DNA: TGTGCCAGCAGGGGACCGGGAGGTCGGGCTGCTGGCTACACCTTC
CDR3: CASRGPGGRAAGYTF

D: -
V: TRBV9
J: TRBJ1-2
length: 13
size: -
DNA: TGTGCCAGCAGCGGTCACAGGGAGGGAGGCTACACCTTC
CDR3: CASSGHREGGYTF

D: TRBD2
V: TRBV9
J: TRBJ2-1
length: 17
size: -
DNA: TGTGCCAGCAGCCCCCAGGTGGCGGGAGGGACCTACAATGAGCAGTTCTTC
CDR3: CASSPQVAGGTYNEQFF

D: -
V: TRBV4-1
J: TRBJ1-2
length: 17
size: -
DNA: TGCGCCAGCAGCCAAGGAGGGTTCGGCCGGGGGGACTATGGCTACACCTTC
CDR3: CASSQGGFGRGDYGYTF

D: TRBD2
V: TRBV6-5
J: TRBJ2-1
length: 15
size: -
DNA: TGTGCCAGCAGTCCCGGGACTAGCGGGGGCAGGGAGCAGTTCTTC
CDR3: CASSPGTSGGREQFF

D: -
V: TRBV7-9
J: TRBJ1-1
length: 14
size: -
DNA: TGTGCCAGCAGCTTAGCGGGGGCGGCCCAGGGGGCTTTCTTT
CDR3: CASSLAGAAQGAFF

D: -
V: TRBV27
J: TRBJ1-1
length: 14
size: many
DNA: TGTGCCAGCAGTTCTAGGTTCGAGGGCACTGAAGCTTTCTTT
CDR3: CASSSRFEGTEAFF

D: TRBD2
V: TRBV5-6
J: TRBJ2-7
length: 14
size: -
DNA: TGTGCCAGCAGCACAAAAGGGACTAGCGGGGACCAGTACTTC
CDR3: CASSTKGTSGDQYF

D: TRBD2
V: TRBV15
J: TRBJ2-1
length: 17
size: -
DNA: TGTGCCACCAGCAGAGATGGGAGGCTAGCGGGAGTAGGGGAGCAGTTCTTC
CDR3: CATSRDGRLAGVGEQFF

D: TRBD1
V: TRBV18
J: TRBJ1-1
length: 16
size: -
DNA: TGTGCCAGCTCACCCACGGGACAGGGGGTCGGCACTGAAGCTTTCTTT
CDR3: CASSPTGQGVGTEAFF

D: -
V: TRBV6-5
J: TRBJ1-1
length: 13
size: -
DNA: TGTGCCAGCAGCAACCGGGGGGACACTGAAGCTTTCTTT
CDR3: CASSNRGDTEAFF

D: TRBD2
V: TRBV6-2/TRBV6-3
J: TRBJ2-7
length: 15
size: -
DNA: TGTGCCAGCAGTTCTAGCGGGAGTCTTGGTTACGAGCAGTACTTC
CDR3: CASSSSGSLGYEQYF

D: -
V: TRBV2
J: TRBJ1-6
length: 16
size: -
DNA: TGTGCCAGCAGTGAGGAGGGAGTAGGCTATAATTCACCCCTCCACTTT
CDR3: CASSEEGVGYNSPLHF

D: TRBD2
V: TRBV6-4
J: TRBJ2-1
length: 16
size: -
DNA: TGTGCCAGCAGTGTGATCGGGACTAGCGGCTTCAATGAGCAGTTCTTC
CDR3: CASSVIGTSGFNEQFF

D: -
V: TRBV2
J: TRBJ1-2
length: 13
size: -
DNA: TGTGCCAGCAGTGCGGGGGTCAACTATGGCTACACCTTC
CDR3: CASSAGVNYGYTF

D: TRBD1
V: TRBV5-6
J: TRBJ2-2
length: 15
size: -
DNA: TGTGCCAGCAGCTTTAGGGACAGGGATACCGGGGAGCTGTTTTTT
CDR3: CASSFRDRDTGELFF

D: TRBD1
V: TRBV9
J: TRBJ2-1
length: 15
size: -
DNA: TGTGCCAGCAGCGTAGTAGCGGAGGGACAGGATGAGCAGTTCTTC
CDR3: CASSVVAEGQDEQFF

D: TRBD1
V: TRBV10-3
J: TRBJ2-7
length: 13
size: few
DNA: TGTGCCATCGGCAGGGACAGCACCTACGAGCAGTACTTC
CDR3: CAIGRDSTYEQYF

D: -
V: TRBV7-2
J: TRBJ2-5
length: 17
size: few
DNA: TGTGCCAGCAGCTCCCCCTTGGGGACTGTCAACCAAGAGACCCAGTACTTC
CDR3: CASSSPLGTVNQETQYF

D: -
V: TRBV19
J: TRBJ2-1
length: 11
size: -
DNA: TGTGCCAGCAGAGGCTACAATGAGCAGTTCTTC
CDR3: CASRGYNEQFF

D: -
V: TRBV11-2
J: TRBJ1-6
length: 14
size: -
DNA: TGTGCCAGCAGCCCGAGAGACAGTAATTCACCCCTCCACTTT
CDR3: CASSPRDSNSPLHF

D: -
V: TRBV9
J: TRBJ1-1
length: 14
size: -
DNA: TGTGCCAGCAGCGTAGGGGCGGGGAACACTGAAGCTTTCTTT
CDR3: CASSVGAGNTEAFF

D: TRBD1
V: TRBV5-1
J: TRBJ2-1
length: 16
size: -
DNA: TGCGCCAGCAGCGTCTCCGGGACAGGCTCCTACAATGAGCAGTTCTTC
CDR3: CASSVSGTGSYNEQFF

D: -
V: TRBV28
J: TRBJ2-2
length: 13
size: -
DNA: TGTGCCAGCAGAGATAGCGTCGCCGGGGAGCTGTTTTTT
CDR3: CASRDSVAGELFF

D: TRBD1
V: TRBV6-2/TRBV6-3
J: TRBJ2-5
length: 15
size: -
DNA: TGTGCCAGCAGTAAGCCGGGACAGGGGAAAGAGACCCAGTACTTC
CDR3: CASSKPGQGKETQYF

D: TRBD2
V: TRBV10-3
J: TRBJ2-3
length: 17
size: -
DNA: TGTGCCATCAGCGAAGGGATAGCGGGAACCCCCACAGATACGCAGTATTTT
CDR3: CAISEGIAGTPTDTQYF

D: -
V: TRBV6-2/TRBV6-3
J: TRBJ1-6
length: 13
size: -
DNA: TGTGCCAGCAGTTACCCAGGTGGTTCACCCCTCCACTTT
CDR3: CASSYPGGSPLHF

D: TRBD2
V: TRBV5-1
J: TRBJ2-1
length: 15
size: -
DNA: TGCGCCAGCAGCTTGGACGGGAGGGTCAACAATGAGCAGTTCTTC
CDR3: CASSLDGRVNNEQFF

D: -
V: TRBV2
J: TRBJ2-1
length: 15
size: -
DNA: TGTGCCAGCAGTGAGGTGCGGGACGCTTACAATGAGCAGTTCTTC
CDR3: CASSEVRDAYNEQFF